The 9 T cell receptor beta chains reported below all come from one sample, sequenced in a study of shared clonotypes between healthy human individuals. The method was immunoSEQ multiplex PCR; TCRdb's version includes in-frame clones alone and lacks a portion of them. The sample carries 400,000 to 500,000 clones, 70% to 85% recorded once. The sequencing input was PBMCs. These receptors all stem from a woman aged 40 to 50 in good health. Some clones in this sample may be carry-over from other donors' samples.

This CDR3 is CATSRVRSRAYEQYF. Here the CDR3 DNA reads TGTGCCACCAGCAGAGTTCGGAGCAGAGCCTACGAGCAGTACTTC. The gene calls are TRBV15 and TRBJ2-7; D is unresolved. V was clipped by 1 base and J by 2 bases, with 12 bases between them. Per the germline V gene, CDR1 is LNHNV and CDR2 is YYDKDF (reference sequence). This CDR3 spans 15 amino acids. Complete variable domain (other parts from reference TRBV15 and TRBJ2-7): DAMVIQNPRYQVTQFGKPVTLSCSQTLNHNVMYWYQQKSSQAPKLLFHYYDKDFNNEADTPDNFQSRRPNTSFCFLDIRSPGLGDTAMYLCATSRVRSRAYEQYFGPGTRLTVT.

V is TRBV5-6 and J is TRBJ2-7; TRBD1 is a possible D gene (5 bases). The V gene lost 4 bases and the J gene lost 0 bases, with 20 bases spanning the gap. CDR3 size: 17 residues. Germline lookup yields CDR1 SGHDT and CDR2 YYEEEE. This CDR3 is CASSPAPPGPSSYEQYF. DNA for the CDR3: TGTGCCAGCAGCCCGGCCCCCCCAGGGCCAAGCTCCTACGAGCAGTACTTC.

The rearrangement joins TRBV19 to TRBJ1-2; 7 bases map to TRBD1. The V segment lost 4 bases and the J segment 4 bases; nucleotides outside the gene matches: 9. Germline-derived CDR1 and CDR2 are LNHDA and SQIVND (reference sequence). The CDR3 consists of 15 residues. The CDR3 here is CASSTREGGIYGYTF. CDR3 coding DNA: TGTGCCAGTAGTACGAGGGAAGGGGGCATCTATGGCTACACCTTC.

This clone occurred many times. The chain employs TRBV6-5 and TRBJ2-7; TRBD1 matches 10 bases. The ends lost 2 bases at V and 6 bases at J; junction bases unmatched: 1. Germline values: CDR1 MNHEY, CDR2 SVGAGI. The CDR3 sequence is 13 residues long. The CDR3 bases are TGTGCCAGCAGTTACGGGACAGGGGTCGAGCAGTACTTC. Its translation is CASSYGTGVEQYF.

DNA of the CDR3: TGCGCCAGCAGCTCGGGAGGGGACTCCTACGAGCAGTACTTC. This gives the protein CASSSGGDSYEQYF. V and J are TRBV5-1 and TRBJ2-7; TRBD2 matches at 8 bases. The CDR3 has 14 residues. CDR1 is SGHRS and CDR2 is YFSETQ in the germline V gene. The V gene end was trimmed by 3 bases and the J gene end by 0 bases; junction bases not matched to a gene: 2.

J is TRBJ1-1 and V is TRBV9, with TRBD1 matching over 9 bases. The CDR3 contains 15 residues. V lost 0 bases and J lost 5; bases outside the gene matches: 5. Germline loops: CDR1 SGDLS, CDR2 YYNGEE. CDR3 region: CASSVEGQGYTEAFF. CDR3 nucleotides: TGTGCCAGCAGCGTAGAGGGACAGGGTTATACTGAAGCTTTCTTT.

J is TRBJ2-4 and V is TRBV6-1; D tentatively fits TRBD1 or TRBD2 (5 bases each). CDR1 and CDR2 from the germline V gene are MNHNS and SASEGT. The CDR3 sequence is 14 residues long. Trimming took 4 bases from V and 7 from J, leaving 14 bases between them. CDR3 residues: CASSGGRDGNIQYF. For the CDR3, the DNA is TGTGCCAGCAGTGGGGGCAGGGACGGGAACATTCAGTACTTC.

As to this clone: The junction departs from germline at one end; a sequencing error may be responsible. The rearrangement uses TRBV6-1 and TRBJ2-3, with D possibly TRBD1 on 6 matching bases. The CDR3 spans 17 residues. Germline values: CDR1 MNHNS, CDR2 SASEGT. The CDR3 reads CASREGGVSPLRDTQYF. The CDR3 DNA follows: TGTGCCAGCAGGGAAGGGGGTGTGAGCCCCTTACGCGATACGCAGTATTTT.

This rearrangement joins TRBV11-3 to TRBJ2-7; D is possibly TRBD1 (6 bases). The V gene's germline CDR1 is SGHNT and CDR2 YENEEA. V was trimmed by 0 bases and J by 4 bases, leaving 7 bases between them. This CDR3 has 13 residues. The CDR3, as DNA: TGTGCCAGCAGCTTAGAGCAGGGGTACGAGCAGTACTTC. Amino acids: CASSLEQGYEQYF.